The rows below give T cell receptor beta chains drawn from one sample of a study of control samples from healthy donors and cancer patients. Produced via immunoSEQ multiplex PCR; TCRdb's table is partial and in-frame only. The table lists 120,000 or so clones, about nine tenths of them singletons. The material sequenced was blood. The receptors here all came from a man in his forties or fifties in good health. Each CDR3 is given with its conserved first and last residue. The D gene is left open where the match is weak. Clone sizes are given selectively: once, few, many, or a class where the clone is expanded.

d_call	v_call	j_call	clone_size	cdr3_nt	cdr3_aa
-	TRBV19	TRBJ2-1	-	TGTGCCAGTAGTGAACTAGCCAGGAAGGGACCCTACAATGAGCAGTTCTTC	CASSELARKGPYNEQFF
-	TRBV4-1	TRBJ2-3	-	TGCGCCAGCAGCCAAGAAAGGGCAGATACGCAGTATTTT	CASSQERADTQYF
TRBD2	TRBV25-1	TRBJ2-5	-	TGTGCCAGCAGTGACTCGCGGGGGGGCATAAAGACCCAGTACTTC	CASSDSRGGIKTQYF
-	TRBV19	TRBJ1-1	-	TGTGCCAGTACCCTGGGGCAGGGGTTGTCGACTGAAGCTTTCTTT	CASTLGQGLSTEAFF
-	TRBV19	TRBJ2-2	-	TGTGCCAGTAGTCTAGGCCTGACAGGGACTCTCACCGGGGAGCTGTTTTTT	CASSLGLTGTLTGELFF
-	TRBV6-5	TRBJ1-4	-	TGTGCCAGCTTATGGGGGGGTGAACTGTTTTTT	CASLWGGELFF
-	TRBV5-1	TRBJ2-3	-	TGCGCCAGCAGCTTGATACCTAGCACAGATACGCAGTATTTT	CASSLIPSTDTQYF
-	TRBV5-4	TRBJ1-2	-	TGTGCCAGCAGCTTGGATAGGGCTACCGGGGGCTACACCTTC	CASSLDRATGGYTF
-	TRBV7-3	TRBJ2-1	-	TGTGCCAGCAGCCCCAACCTAAATGAGCAGTTCTTC	CASSPNLNEQFF
TRBD1	TRBV30	TRBJ1-2	-	TGTGCCTGGAGTGCTGGGACAGGAGGTTATGGCTACACCTTC	CAWSAGTGGYGYTF
-	TRBV5-1	TRBJ2-7	-	TGCGCCAGCAGCGTGGGGATTTCCTACGAGCAGTACTTC	CASSVGISYEQYF
-	TRBV18	TRBJ1-5	-	TGTGCCAGCTCACCTGCATCCGGCCATAGCAATCAGCCCCAGCATTTT	CASSPASGHSNQPQHF
-	TRBV7-9	TRBJ1-1	few	TGTGCCAGCAGCTTAAAGGAGGTTCTGAACACTGAAGCTTTCTTT	CASSLKEVLNTEAFF
-	TRBV25-1	TRBJ1-1	-	TGTGCCAGCAGTGAGAGGGACCGCATCAACACTGAAGCTTTCTTT	CASSERDRINTEAFF
-	TRBV5-1	TRBJ2-6	-	TGCGCCAGCAGCTTGAGCAGGCCCTCTGGGGCCAACGTCCTGACTTTC	CASSLSRPSGANVLTF
-	TRBV24-1	TRBJ2-2	few	TGTGCCACCAGTGTAACAGCGAACACCGGGGAGCTGTTTTTT	CATSVTANTGELFF
-	TRBV20-1	TRBJ1-1	-	TGCAGTGCTAGTTTCGGGGGCCTTTCGAACACTGAAGCTTTCTTT	CSASFGGLSNTEAFF
-	TRBV10-1	TRBJ2-7	-	TGCGCCAGCAGTGTTGGGCTTGTCCACGAGCAGTACTTC	CASSVGLVHEQYF
TRBD2	TRBV10-3	TRBJ2-7	-	TGTGCCATCAGTGAGCGGGAGGGACCTAAGCAGTACTTC	CAISEREGPKQYF
-	TRBV12-3/TRBV12-4	TRBJ1-1	-	TGTGCCAGCAGTTTAGGGCGGAGGCAGAGAGCTTTCTTT	CASSLGRRQRAFF
TRBD1	TRBV6-6	TRBJ1-6	-	TGTGCCAGCAGTTACCAGGACAGGGCCAATTCACCCCTCCACTTT	CASSYQDRANSPLHF
-	TRBV12-3/TRBV12-4	TRBJ1-1	-	TGTGCCAGCAGTTTCGGATTCTTCACTGAAGCTTTCTTT	CASSFGFFTEAFF
-	TRBV27	TRBJ1-1	-	TGTGCCAGCAGCCGCACAGAGAACACTGAAGCTTTCTTT	CASSRTENTEAFF
-	TRBV9	TRBJ2-1	-	TGTGCCAGCAGCGTAGCTACTTATAATGAGCAGTTCTTC	CASSVATYNEQFF
TRBD1	TRBV3-1/TRBV3-2	TRBJ1-2	-	TGTGCCAGCAGCGGGGACAGGGGGCCTGGCTACACCTTC	CASSGDRGPGYTF
-	TRBV7-8	TRBJ1-1	-	TGTGCCAGCAGCTTAGTCCGACGGAACACTGAAGCTTTCTTT	CASSLVRRNTEAFF
-	TRBV12-2	TRBJ2-5	-	TGTGCAAGTCGCTTAGAACGCGTGGGTCCTCAAGAGACCCAGTACTTC	CASRLERVGPQETQYF
TRBD2	TRBV25-1	TRBJ2-5	-	TGTGCCAGCACCAGGACTAGCGGGGGGGGAACCCAGTACTTC	CASTRTSGGGTQYF
TRBD2	TRBV6-4	TRBJ2-3	-	TGTGCCAGCAGTGACACTAGCGGCACAGATACGCAGTATTTT	CASSDTSGTDTQYF
-	TRBV5-6	TRBJ1-4	-	TGTGCCAGCAGCTTGGGAAGGGAGGAAGAAAAACTGTTTTTT	CASSLGREEEKLFF
TRBD1	TRBV4-2	TRBJ2-2	once	TGTGCCAGCAGCCAAGATCGAGGACAGGCATTGACCGGGGAGCTGTTTTTT	CASSQDRGQALTGELFF
-	TRBV7-2	TRBJ2-5	-	TGTGCCAGCAGCTTAGTTCCGACGGAGACCCAGTACTTC	CASSLVPTETQYF
-	TRBV19	TRBJ1-6	-	TGTGCCAGTAAGCCGGGGGGCCAATCACCCCTCCACTTT	CASKPGGQSPLHF
TRBD1	TRBV6-5	TRBJ1-2	once	TGTGCCAGCAGTTTGATCCGACAGGGAGCCGATGGCTACACCTTC	CASSLIRQGADGYTF
TRBD1	TRBV2	TRBJ1-4	once	TGTGCCAGCCAAGGACAGGGGGCAACTAATGAAAAACTGTTTTTT	CASQGQGATNEKLFF
TRBD2	TRBV19	TRBJ2-1	-	TGTGCCAGTAGTGGACTAGCGGGGGGCTCCTACAATGAGCAGTTCTTC	CASSGLAGGSYNEQFF
-	TRBV24-1	TRBJ1-4	-	TGTGCCACCAGTGATTCTGGGTCAACTAATGAAAAACTGTTTTTT	CATSDSGSTNEKLFF
-	TRBV6-4	TRBJ1-1	-	TGTGCCAGCAGTGCCTCAGGGGTGAACACTGAAGCTTTCTTT	CASSASGVNTEAFF
-	TRBV5-6	TRBJ2-5	-	TGTGCCAGCAGCCCGGGGGTGTCTTCGCAGGAGACCCAGTACTTC	CASSPGVSSQETQYF
TRBD1	TRBV12-3/TRBV12-4	TRBJ1-5	-	TGTGCCAGCCGGACAGGGAATCAGCCCCAGCATTTT	CASRTGNQPQHF
-	TRBV12-3/TRBV12-4	TRBJ1-2	-	TGTGCCAGCAGTCCAGGGTTGTGGGGCTACACCTTC	CASSPGLWGYTF